Listed below are T cell receptor beta chains from one sample, sequenced in a study of beta chain features in type 1 diabetes. The method was immunoSEQ multiplex PCR; TCRdb's version includes in-frame clones alone and lacks a portion of them. The data contain 250,000 to 300,000 clones, around 7.8% of them singletons. Sequenced input: central memory CD4+ T cells from blood. The receptors stem from a woman aged 18-29 years in good health. Both conserved end residues are part of each CDR3. A D gene is named only where the DNA matches it firmly. Part of the rows lack a size; the others show once, few, many or a class for expanded clones.

CDR3 length: 16
clone size: few
J gene: TRBJ1-1
D gene: TRBD1
V gene: TRBV29-1
CDR3 protein: CSVDPEDRGVNTEAFF
CDR3 DNA: TGCAGCGTTGACCCCGAGGACAGGGGTGTGAACACTGAAGCTTTCTTT

CDR3 length: 17
clone size: few
J gene: TRBJ2-1
D gene: NA
V gene: TRBV5-6
CDR3 protein: CASSLVSGAETWNEQFF
CDR3 DNA: TGTGCCAGCAGCTTGGTGTCAGGGGCCGAAACATGGAATGAGCAGTTCTTC

CDR3 length: 14
clone size: NA
J gene: TRBJ2-3
D gene: NA
V gene: TRBV27
CDR3 protein: CASRGGRSTDTQYF
CDR3 DNA: TGTGCCAGCAGAGGAGGGAGGAGCACAGATACGCAGTATTTT

CDR3 length: 15
clone size: many
J gene: TRBJ2-2
D gene: TRBD1
V gene: TRBV5-1
CDR3 protein: CASSEGQGSTGELFF
CDR3 DNA: TGCGCCAGCAGCGAGGGACAGGGGTCGACCGGGGAGCTGTTTTTT

CDR3 length: 13
clone size: few
J gene: TRBJ2-3
D gene: NA
V gene: TRBV7-2
CDR3 protein: CASSLEGHDTQYF
CDR3 DNA: TGTGCCAGCAGCTTAGAAGGGCACGATACGCAGTATTTT

CDR3 length: 16
clone size: NA
J gene: TRBJ1-2
D gene: TRBD1
V gene: TRBV7-8
CDR3 protein: CASSLVRTGNKLGYTF
CDR3 DNA: TGTGCCAGCAGCTTAGTCCGGACAGGGAACAAACTTGGCTACACCTTC

CDR3 length: 12
clone size: NA
J gene: TRBJ1-2
D gene: NA
V gene: TRBV29-1
CDR3 protein: CSVEDSGNGYTF
CDR3 DNA: TGCAGCGTTGAAGATTCAGGGAATGGCTACACCTTC

CDR3 length: 14
clone size: NA
J gene: TRBJ1-1
D gene: NA
V gene: TRBV13
CDR3 protein: CASSLRIANTEAFF
CDR3 DNA: TGTGCCAGCAGCTTACGAATTGCTAACACTGAAGCTTTCTTT

CDR3 length: 15
clone size: NA
J gene: TRBJ1-2
D gene: TRBD1
V gene: TRBV7-9
CDR3 protein: CASRMTTGGQGGYTF
CDR3 DNA: TGTGCCAGCAGAATGACGACAGGGGGCCAGGGTGGCTACACCTTC

CDR3 length: 14
clone size: NA
J gene: TRBJ2-1
D gene: NA
V gene: TRBV7-2
CDR3 protein: CASQGRWSYNEQFF
CDR3 DNA: TGTGCCAGCCAAGGACGATGGTCCTACAATGAGCAGTTCTTC

CDR3 length: 15
clone size: few
J gene: TRBJ1-5
D gene: NA
V gene: TRBV28
CDR3 protein: CASSGSGSGYQPQHF
CDR3 DNA: TGTGCCAGCAGTGGCTCGGGATCTGGATATCAGCCCCAGCATTTT

CDR3 length: 16
clone size: few
J gene: TRBJ2-3
D gene: NA
V gene: TRBV30
CDR3 protein: CAWSVLGVSSTDTQYF
CDR3 DNA: TGTGCCTGGAGTGTACTCGGAGTATCAAGCACAGATACGCAGTATTTT

CDR3 length: 15
clone size: NA
J gene: TRBJ2-5
D gene: TRBD2
V gene: TRBV5-6
CDR3 protein: CASSPGTRDQETQYF
CDR3 DNA: TGTGCCAGCAGCCCCGGGACTAGGGACCAAGAGACCCAGTACTTC

CDR3 length: 13
clone size: NA
J gene: TRBJ1-2
D gene: NA
V gene: TRBV30
CDR3 protein: CAVQGLANYGYTF
CDR3 DNA: TGTGCCGTCCAGGGACTAGCTAACTATGGCTACACCTTC

CDR3 length: 14
clone size: NA
J gene: TRBJ2-3
D gene: NA
V gene: TRBV14
CDR3 protein: CASSQALAPDTQYF
CDR3 DNA: TGTGCCAGCAGCCAAGCCCTAGCTCCAGATACGCAGTATTTT

CDR3 length: 14
clone size: few
J gene: TRBJ2-3
D gene: NA
V gene: TRBV5-1
CDR3 protein: CASSGTSPSYTQYF
CDR3 DNA: TGCGCCAGCAGCGGGACTTCTCCATCATATACGCAGTATTTT

CDR3 length: 18
clone size: few
J gene: TRBJ2-6
D gene: NA
V gene: TRBV7-2
CDR3 protein: CASSTDGRGHSGANVLTF
CDR3 DNA: TGTGCCAGCAGCACCGACGGCCGGGGCCACTCTGGGGCCAACGTCCTGACTTTC

CDR3 length: 11
clone size: many
J gene: TRBJ1-4
D gene: NA
V gene: TRBV29-1
CDR3 protein: CSVVEWEKLFF
CDR3 DNA: TGCAGCGTTGTGGAGTGGGAAAAACTGTTTTTT

CDR3 length: 12
clone size: few
J gene: TRBJ1-1
D gene: NA
V gene: TRBV18
CDR3 protein: CASSPSRQEAFF
CDR3 DNA: TGTGCCAGCTCACCAAGCCGGCAAGAAGCTTTCTTT

CDR3 length: 14
clone size: NA
J gene: TRBJ2-3
D gene: NA
V gene: TRBV6-4
CDR3 protein: CASREHASTDTQYF
CDR3 DNA: TGTGCCAGCAGAGAACACGCTAGCACAGATACGCAGTATTTT

CDR3 length: 11
clone size: many
J gene: TRBJ1-3
D gene: NA
V gene: TRBV25-1
CDR3 protein: CASLQGNTIYF
CDR3 DNA: TGTGCCAGCCTCCAGGGAAACACCATATATTTT

CDR3 length: 13
clone size: many
J gene: TRBJ1-1
D gene: NA
V gene: TRBV11-2
CDR3 protein: CASSPSGNTEAFF
CDR3 DNA: TGTGCCAGCAGCCCGTCTGGGAACACTGAAGCTTTCTTT

CDR3 length: 16
clone size: few
J gene: TRBJ2-3
D gene: NA
V gene: TRBV5-4
CDR3 protein: CASSEMGAGGTDTQYF
CDR3 DNA: TGTGCCAGCAGCGAGATGGGGGCTGGGGGCACAGATACGCAGTATTTT

CDR3 length: 14
clone size: few
J gene: TRBJ1-2
D gene: NA
V gene: TRBV5-6
CDR3 protein: CASSSLRTLYGYTF
CDR3 DNA: TGTGCCAGCAGCTCCTTAAGGACACTCTATGGCTACACCTTC

CDR3 length: 16
clone size: few
J gene: TRBJ2-3
D gene: TRBD2
V gene: TRBV5-4
CDR3 protein: CASSRRASGDTDTQYF
CDR3 DNA: TGTGCCAGCAGCCGGAGGGCTAGCGGGGACACAGATACGCAGTATTTT

CDR3 length: 14
clone size: few
J gene: TRBJ2-5
D gene: NA
V gene: TRBV11-2
CDR3 protein: CASSLLPGRETQYF
CDR3 DNA: TGTGCCAGCAGCTTACTGCCAGGGAGAGAGACCCAGTACTTC

CDR3 length: 15
clone size: few
J gene: TRBJ2-1
D gene: TRBD1
V gene: TRBV29-1
CDR3 protein: CSVGTGGYTYNEQFF
CDR3 DNA: TGCAGCGTAGGGACAGGGGGCTATACGTACAATGAGCAGTTCTTC

CDR3 length: 14
clone size: medium-sized
J gene: TRBJ1-2
D gene: NA
V gene: TRBV4-3
CDR3 protein: CASSRTDPNYGYTF
CDR3 DNA: TGCGCCAGCAGCCGGACGGATCCTAACTATGGCTACACCTTC

CDR3 length: 13
clone size: NA
J gene: TRBJ2-5
D gene: NA
V gene: TRBV11-2
CDR3 protein: CASSPRDSSAQYF
CDR3 DNA: TGTGCCAGCAGCCCCAGGGACTCCTCGGCCCAGTACTTC

CDR3 length: 15
clone size: few
J gene: TRBJ2-3
D gene: NA
V gene: TRBV11-3
CDR3 protein: CASSRKQRGTDTQYF
CDR3 DNA: TGTGCCAGCAGTCGAAAACAGCGAGGGACAGATACGCAGTATTTT

CDR3 length: 15
clone size: NA
J gene: TRBJ2-1
D gene: TRBD1
V gene: TRBV18
CDR3 protein: CASSFSGGDYNEQFF
CDR3 DNA: TGTGCCAGCTCATTTTCAGGGGGCGACTACAATGAGCAGTTCTTC

CDR3 length: 17
clone size: NA
J gene: TRBJ2-5
D gene: TRBD2
V gene: TRBV18
CDR3 protein: CASSPSLAGGRGETQYF
CDR3 DNA: TGTGCCAGCTCACCAAGCCTAGCGGGAGGGCGCGGAGAGACCCAGTACTTC

CDR3 length: 13
clone size: NA
J gene: TRBJ1-2
D gene: TRBD1
V gene: TRBV4-3
CDR3 protein: CASSRDRGDGYTF
CDR3 DNA: TGCGCCAGCAGCCGAGACAGGGGAGATGGCTACACCTTC

CDR3 length: 12
clone size: NA
J gene: TRBJ2-7
D gene: NA
V gene: TRBV30
CDR3 protein: CAWTGAQYEQYF
CDR3 DNA: TGTGCCTGGACTGGGGCGCAATACGAGCAGTACTTC

CDR3 length: 15
clone size: NA
J gene: TRBJ2-1
D gene: TRBD2
V gene: TRBV4-3
CDR3 protein: CASSQDERGYNEQFF
CDR3 DNA: TGCGCCAGCAGCCAAGATGAGCGGGGATACAATGAGCAGTTCTTC

CDR3 length: 14
clone size: few
J gene: TRBJ1-5
D gene: NA
V gene: TRBV4-2
CDR3 protein: CASSAGGTNQPQHF
CDR3 DNA: TGTGCCAGCAGCGCTGGGGGGACGAATCAGCCCCAGCATTTT

CDR3 length: 13
clone size: few
J gene: TRBJ1-2
D gene: NA
V gene: TRBV15
CDR3 protein: CATSRDYSYGYTF
CDR3 DNA: TGTGCCACCAGCAGAGATTACAGCTATGGCTACACCTTC

CDR3 length: 14
clone size: NA
J gene: TRBJ2-1
D gene: NA
V gene: TRBV5-4
CDR3 protein: CASRDERRSLEQFF
CDR3 DNA: TGTGCCAGCAGGGACGAAAGAAGGAGCCTTGAGCAGTTCTTC

CDR3 length: 15
clone size: many
J gene: TRBJ2-7
D gene: TRBD1
V gene: TRBV6-6
CDR3 protein: CASSPRWTGSYEQYF
CDR3 DNA: TGTGCCAGCAGCCCTCGATGGACAGGGTCCTACGAGCAGTACTTC

CDR3 length: 14
clone size: NA
J gene: TRBJ1-6
D gene: NA
V gene: TRBV9
CDR3 protein: CASSVGSFNSPLHF
CDR3 DNA: TGTGCCAGCAGCGTAGGCAGCTTTAATTCACCCCTCCACTTT

CDR3 length: 13
clone size: NA
J gene: TRBJ2-5
D gene: NA
V gene: TRBV18
CDR3 protein: CASSPALQETQYF
CDR3 DNA: TGTGCCAGCTCACCGGCGCTTCAAGAGACCCAGTACTTC

CDR3 length: 14
clone size: NA
J gene: TRBJ1-1
D gene: NA
V gene: TRBV5-5
CDR3 protein: CASSVGTGNTEAFF
CDR3 DNA: TGTGCCAGCAGCGTCGGGACGGGGAACACTGAAGCTTTCTTT

CDR3 length: 14
clone size: NA
J gene: TRBJ1-1
D gene: NA
V gene: TRBV6-1
CDR3 protein: CAVHSSRDTTEAFF
CDR3 DNA: TGTGCCGTACACTCATCCCGGGACACCACTGAAGCTTTCTTT

CDR3 length: 13
clone size: NA
J gene: TRBJ2-2
D gene: NA
V gene: TRBV5-1
CDR3 protein: CASSFRGNGELFF
CDR3 DNA: TGCGCCAGCAGTTTCAGGGGCAACGGGGAGCTGTTTTTT

CDR3 length: 15
clone size: many
J gene: TRBJ1-3
D gene: NA
V gene: TRBV14
CDR3 protein: CASSPPGTAGNTIYF
CDR3 DNA: TGTGCCAGCAGCCCACCCGGGACGGCGGGAAACACCATATATTTT

CDR3 length: 14
clone size: few
J gene: TRBJ2-7
D gene: NA
V gene: TRBV9
CDR3 protein: CASSVFGSSYEQYF
CDR3 DNA: TGTGCCAGCAGCGTTTTTGGGAGCTCCTACGAGCAGTACTTC

CDR3 length: 15
clone size: many
J gene: TRBJ2-1
D gene: NA
V gene: TRBV7-3
CDR3 protein: CASSQGATNERGQFF
CDR3 DNA: TGTGCCAGCAGCCAAGGGGCTACTAATGAGAGGGGGCAGTTCTTC

CDR3 length: 15
clone size: few
J gene: TRBJ2-3
D gene: TRBD2
V gene: TRBV6-4
CDR3 protein: CASSEGSGGPDTQYF
CDR3 DNA: TGTGCCAGCAGTGAAGGTAGCGGGGGGCCGGATACGCAGTATTTT

CDR3 length: 16
clone size: few
J gene: TRBJ1-1
D gene: NA
V gene: TRBV5-1
CDR3 protein: CASSLTGTQSGTEAFF
CDR3 DNA: TGCGCCAGCAGTTTAACCGGGACCCAATCCGGCACTGAAGCTTTCTTT

CDR3 length: 15
clone size: NA
J gene: TRBJ1-1
D gene: NA
V gene: TRBV27
CDR3 protein: CASYRTQALNTEAFF
CDR3 DNA: TGTGCCAGCTATCGGACACAAGCTTTGAACACTGAAGCTTTCTTT

CDR3 length: 13
clone size: many
J gene: TRBJ1-3
D gene: NA
V gene: TRBV29-1
CDR3 protein: CSAVPGPGNTIYF
CDR3 DNA: TGCAGCGCCGTGCCGGGGCCTGGAAACACCATATATTTT

CDR3 length: 14
clone size: few
J gene: TRBJ1-2
D gene: NA
V gene: TRBV5-1
CDR3 protein: CASSLESSTYGYTF
CDR3 DNA: TGCGCCAGCAGCTTGGAGAGCAGTACCTATGGCTACACCTTC

CDR3 length: 14
clone size: NA
J gene: TRBJ1-2
D gene: TRBD1
V gene: TRBV27
CDR3 protein: CASSLSWDRRGYTF
CDR3 DNA: TGTGCCAGCAGTTTATCATGGGACAGGCGTGGCTACACCTTC